One sample yielded the 7 T cell receptor beta chains listed below, sequenced in a study of shared clonotypes between healthy human individuals. TCRdb's table, derived via immunoSEQ multiplex PCR, lists solely in-frame clones and lacks some. The sample records around 500,000 clones, about three quarters being singletons. The sequencing input was PBMCs. These receptors all stem from a woman in her 40s in good health. Some clones in this sample may be carry-over from other donors' samples.

The rearrangement uses TRBV6-1 and TRBJ2-7; D gene ambiguous. V lost 4 bases, J lost 4 bases, and 8 bases lay in between. The CDR3 totals 12 residues. The germline CDR1 and CDR2 sequences are MNHNS and SASEGT. The CDR3, as DNA: TGTGCCAGCAGTGTCCAACAGTACGAGCAGTACTTC. Translation: CASSVQQYEQYF.

This clone was recorded once. In DNA form, the CDR3 reads TGCGCCAGCAGCTTGGGGGCAGGAACTAGCAATCAGCCCCAGCATTTT. Translated: CASSLGAGTSNQPQHF. The chain combines TRBV5-1 with TRBJ1-5; no definite D call. The CDR3 consists of 16 residues. Germline V gene sequence: CDR1 SGHRS, CDR2 YFSETQ. The germline V and J ends were trimmed by 0 bases and 0 bases, with 10 bases remaining between them.

The gene calls are TRBV4-3 and TRBJ2-1; D perhaps matches TRBD1 (6 bases). The germline V gene encodes CDR1 LGHNA and CDR2 YSLEER. The CDR3 runs to 15 residues. Trimming cost V 3 bases and J 1 base, with 10 bases left between them. The CDR3 nucleotides are TGCGCCAGCAGCCAGTTTAGGGGGTCCTACAATGAGCAGTTCTTC. It encodes CASSQFRGSYNEQFF.

The chain uses TRBV7-3 and TRBJ2-2; 11 bases fit TRBD2. Germline trimming cut 5 bases from V and 6 bases from J; bases unmatched to any gene: 5. The CDR3 contains 15 residues. Per the germline V gene, CDR1 is SGHTA and CDR2 is FQGTGA. The CDR3 sequence: CASSPWTSGSGELFF. The CDR3 bases are TGTGCCAGCAGCCCCTGGACTAGCGGGTCCGGGGAGCTGTTTTTT.

This rearrangement joins TRBV18 to TRBJ2-1; 10 positions agree with TRBD2. From germline, CDR1 is KGHSH and CDR2 LQKENI. Trimming at V came to 6 bases and at J to 5 bases, leaving 7 bases not matched to a gene. This CDR3 is built from 15 residues. The CDR3 here is CASSQGLAENNEQFF. CDR3 in DNA: TGTGCCAGCTCTCAAGGACTAGCGGAGAACAATGAGCAGTTCTTC. Supplemented by reference TRBV18 and TRBJ2-1, the full variable domain reads NAGVMQNPRHLVRRRGQEARLRCSPMKGHSHVYWYRQLPEEGLKFMVYLQKENIIDESGMPKERFSAEFPKEGPSILRIQQVVRGDSAAYFCASSQGLAENNEQFFGPGTRLTVL.

The V gene is TRBV5-1, the J gene TRBJ1-2, with TRBD1 matching over 8 bases. The CDR3 runs 15 residues. Germline assignment: CDR1 SGHRS and CDR2 YFSETQ. Trimming removed 4 bases from V and 2 bases from J; junction bases left unmatched: 7. The CDR3 DNA follows: TGCGCCAGCAGCGGCGGGACAGGACTAAACTATGGCTACACCTTC. Translating it yields CASSGGTGLNYGYTF.

The chain combines TRBV5-1 with TRBJ2-7; TRBD1 aligns across 7 bases. V dropped 6 bases and J dropped 0; count of bases not matched to a gene: 6. The CDR3 has 14 amino acids. Germline CDR1 is SGHRS and CDR2 is YFSETQ. The CDR3 protein is CASTEGTASYEQYF. The CDR3 DNA follows: TGCGCCAGCACTGAAGGGACAGCCTCCTACGAGCAGTACTTC.